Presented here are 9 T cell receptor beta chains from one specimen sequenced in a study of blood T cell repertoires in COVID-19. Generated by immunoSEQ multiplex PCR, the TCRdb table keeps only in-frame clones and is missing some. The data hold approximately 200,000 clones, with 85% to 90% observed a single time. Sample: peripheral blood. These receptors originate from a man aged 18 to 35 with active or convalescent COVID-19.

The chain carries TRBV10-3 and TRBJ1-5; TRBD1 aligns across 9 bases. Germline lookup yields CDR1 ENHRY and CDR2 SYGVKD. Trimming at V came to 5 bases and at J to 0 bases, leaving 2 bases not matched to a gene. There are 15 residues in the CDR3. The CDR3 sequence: CAISRDRASNQPQHF. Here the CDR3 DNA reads TGTGCCATCAGTCGGGACAGGGCTAGCAATCAGCCCCAGCATTTT.

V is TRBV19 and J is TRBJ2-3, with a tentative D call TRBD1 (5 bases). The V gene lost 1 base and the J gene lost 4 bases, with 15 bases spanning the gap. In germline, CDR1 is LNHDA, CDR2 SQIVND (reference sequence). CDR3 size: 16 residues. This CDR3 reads CASSIVGQGSSDTQYF. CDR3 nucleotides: TGTGCCAGTAGTATAGTCGGTCAGGGTTCGTCAGATACGCAGTATTTT.

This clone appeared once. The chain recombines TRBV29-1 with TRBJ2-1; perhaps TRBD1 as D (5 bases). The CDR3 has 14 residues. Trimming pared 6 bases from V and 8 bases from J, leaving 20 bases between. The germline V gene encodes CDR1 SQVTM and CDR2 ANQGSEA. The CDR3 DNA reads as TGCAGCGTCCGTTTTGGGGCAAGGGCCCATGAGCAGTTCTTC. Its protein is CSVRFGARAHEQFF.

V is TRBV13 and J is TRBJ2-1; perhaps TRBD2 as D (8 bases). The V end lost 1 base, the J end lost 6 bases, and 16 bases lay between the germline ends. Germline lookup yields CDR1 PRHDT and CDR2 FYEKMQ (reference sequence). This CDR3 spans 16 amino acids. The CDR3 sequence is CASSLVDGRGRNEQFF. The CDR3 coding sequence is TGTGCCAGCAGCTTAGTCGACGGGAGGGGGCGCAATGAGCAGTTCTTC. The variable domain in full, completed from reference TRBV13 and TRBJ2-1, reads AAGVIQSPRHLIKEKRETATLKCYPIPRHDTVYWYQQGPGQDPQFLISFYEKMQSDKGSIPDRFSAQQFSDYHSELNMSSLELGDSALYFCASSLVDGRGRNEQFFGPGTRLTVL.

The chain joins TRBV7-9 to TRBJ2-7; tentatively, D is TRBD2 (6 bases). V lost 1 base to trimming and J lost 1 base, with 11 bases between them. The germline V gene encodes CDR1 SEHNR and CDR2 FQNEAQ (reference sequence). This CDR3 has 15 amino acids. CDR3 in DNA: TGTGCCAGCAGCTTAGGAGCGGGTCCTTCCTACGAGCAGTACTTC. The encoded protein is CASSLGAGPSYEQYF.

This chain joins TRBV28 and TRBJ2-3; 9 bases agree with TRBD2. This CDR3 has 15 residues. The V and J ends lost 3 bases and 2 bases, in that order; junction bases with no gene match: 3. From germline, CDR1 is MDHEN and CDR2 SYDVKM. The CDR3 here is CASSFGGRVTDTQYF. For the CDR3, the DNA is TGTGCCAGCAGTTTCGGCGGGAGGGTCACAGATACGCAGTATTTT.

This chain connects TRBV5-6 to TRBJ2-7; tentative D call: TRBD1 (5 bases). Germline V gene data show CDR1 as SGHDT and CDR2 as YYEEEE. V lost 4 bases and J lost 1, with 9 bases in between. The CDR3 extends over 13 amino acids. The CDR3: CASSPRQSYEQYF. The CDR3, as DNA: TGTGCCAGCAGCCCCAGACAGTCCTACGAGCAGTACTTC.

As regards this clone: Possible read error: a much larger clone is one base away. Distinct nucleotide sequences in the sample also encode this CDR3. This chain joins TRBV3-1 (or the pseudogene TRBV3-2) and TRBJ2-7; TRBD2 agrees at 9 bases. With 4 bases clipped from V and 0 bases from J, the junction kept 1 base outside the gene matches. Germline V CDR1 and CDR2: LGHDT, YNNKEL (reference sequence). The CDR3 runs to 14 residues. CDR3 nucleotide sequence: TGTGCCAGCAGCCTTAGCGGGAGCTCCTACGAGCAGTACTTC. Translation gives CASSLSGSSYEQYF.

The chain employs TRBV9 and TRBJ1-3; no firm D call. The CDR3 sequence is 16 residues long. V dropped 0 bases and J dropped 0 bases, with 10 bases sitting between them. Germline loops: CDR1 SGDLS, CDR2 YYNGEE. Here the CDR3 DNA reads TGTGCCAGCAGCGTAGAGCCCAGGCCCTCTGGAAACACCATATATTTT. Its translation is CASSVEPRPSGNTIYF.